One sample yielded the 8 T cell receptor beta chains listed below, sequenced in a study of OX40 agonist ivuxolimab in advanced cancers. Assay: immunoSEQ multiplex PCR; the TCRdb copy retains only in-frame clones and omits some. The sample holds about 73,000 clones, roughly nine tenths seen once. The specimen was CD4+ or CD8+ T cells sorted from blood, collected in a trial of the OX40 agonist ivuxolimab. Every receptor here comes from an adult with an advanced solid tumor such as melanoma, head and neck, liver or kidney cancer.

This chain connects TRBV11-3 to TRBJ1-2, with D maybe TRBD1 (6 bases). Germline V gene sequence: CDR1 SGHNT, CDR2 YENEEA. Deletions cut 0 bases from V and 4 bases from J, with 12 bases between. This CDR3 is built from 15 residues. The CDR3 loop is CASSLDLGTSYGYTF. DNA for the CDR3: TGTGCCAGCAGCTTAGATCTTGGGACAAGCTATGGCTACACCTTC.

V usage is TRBV5-1 and J usage is TRBJ2-7; TRBD1 is a possible D gene (6 bases). Germline V gene lookup returns CDR1 SGHRS and CDR2 YFSETQ. The CDR3 has 14 residues. The germline V and J ends were trimmed by 4 bases and 1 base, with 12 bases remaining between them. Here the CDR3 reads CASSLGQLSYEQYF. In DNA form, the CDR3 reads TGCGCCAGCAGCCTAGGACAGCTGTCCTACGAGCAGTACTTC.

The gene calls are TRBV7-2 and TRBJ2-5; a possible D gene is TRBD2 (6 bases). V was clipped by 2 bases and J by 3 bases, with 10 bases between them. CDR3 size: 14 residues. Germline-derived CDR1 and CDR2 are SGHTA and FQGNSA. CDR3 in DNA: TGTGCCAGCAGCTTATTCACGGGAGAAGAGACCCAGTACTTC. Its protein product is CASSLFTGEETQYF.

The V gene is TRBV7-9, the J gene TRBJ1-1; D might be TRBD1 (5 bases). Germline V lookup: CDR1 SEHNR, CDR2 FQNEAQ (reference sequence). The V gene lost 6 bases and the J gene lost 5 bases, with 10 bases spanning the gap. This CDR3 is 12 amino acids long. In DNA, the CDR3 is TGTGCCAGCAGAAAGACAGATACTGAAGCTTTCTTT. As protein: CASRKTDTEAFF. The full variable domain, its missing parts supplied by reference TRBV7-9 and TRBJ1-1, is DTGVSQNPRHKITKRGQNVTFRCDPISEHNRLYWYRQTLGQGPEFLTYFQNEAQLEKSRLLSDRFSAERPKGSFSTLEIQRTEQGDSAMYLCASRKTDTEAFFGQGTRLTVV.

This clone showed up just once. The V call is TRBV5-1, the J call TRBJ2-1; 9 nucleotides agree with TRBD1. The CDR3 is 15 amino acids. With V trimmed by 4 bases and J by 4 bases, 6 bases remained unmatched. The germline CDR1 and CDR2 sequences are SGHRS and YFSETQ. The CDR3 sequence: CASSAGTGTYNEQFF. For the CDR3, the DNA is TGCGCCAGCAGCGCCGGGACAGGGACATACAATGAGCAGTTCTTC.

The chain couples TRBV7-6 to TRBJ2-5; D is unresolved. Germline V gene data show CDR1 as SGHVS and CDR2 as FNYEAQ. This CDR3 comprises 14 residues. Trimming stripped 4 bases from V and 2 bases from J, with 11 bases between. The CDR3 region is CASSSGYLQETQYF. The CDR3 DNA is TGTGCCAGCAGCTCCGGGTATCTACAAGAGACCCAGTACTTC.

CDR3 DNA sequence: TGTGCCTGGAACCCCCAACAGGGCTCCTACGAGCAGTACTTC. It yields the protein CAWNPQQGSYEQYF. The V gene is TRBV30, the J gene TRBJ2-7; possible D gene TRBD1, 6 bases. Germline V CDR1 and CDR2: GTSNPN, SVGIG (reference sequence). Trimming pared 4 bases from V and 0 bases from J, leaving 13 bases between. This CDR3 spans 14 amino acids.

This chain links TRBV27 with TRBJ2-3, with D tentatively TRBD1 (6 bases). The CDR3 sequence is 17 residues long. CDR1 is MNHEY and CDR2 is SMNVEV in the germline V gene (reference sequence). V lost 5 bases and J lost 0, with 18 bases in between. DNA for the CDR3: TGTGCCAGCAGTCCCCGGTCGTTGCAGGGGAGCACAGATACGCAGTATTTT. Translated: CASSPRSLQGSTDTQYF.